This is a list of T cell receptor beta chains from one sample in a study of neurological immune-mediated disorders. MiXCR was run by TCRdb on the 5' RACE reads, yielding one entry per CDR3 protein. The sample lists tens of thousands of distinct CDR3 sequences; about 5.8% were seen once. The material sequenced was CD4+ T cells from blood. The receptors derive from a woman between 18 and 30 years old with multiple sclerosis. Each CDR3 is given with its conserved first and last residue. Each record gives: clone size, V gene, D gene, J gene, CDR3 protein. D genes are given only for firm matches. The listing skips clone size in some rows; elsewhere it reads once, few, many or a size class.

>many|TRBV5-1|TRBD2|TRBJ2-5
CASTRGTREETQYF
>many|TRBV9|TRBD2|TRBJ2-4
CASSVQGLAGDSLAKNIQYF
>many|TRBV5-1|TRBD1|TRBJ2-2
CASGTGNTGELFF
>many|TRBV20-1|NA|TRBJ2-7
CSARSFRQGQYF
>many|TRBV7-8|NA|TRBJ1-1
CASSRVNTEAFF
>many|TRBV20-1|TRBD1|TRBJ2-3
CSAKRGPTDTQYF
>many|TRBV15|NA|TRBJ1-2
CATSRGPGKSGYTF
>many|TRBV20-1|NA|TRBJ1-2
CSARRDGNYGYTF
>many|TRBV6-1|NA|TRBJ2-7
CASSEAAPRSSYEQYF
>NA|TRBV5-1|TRBD1|TRBJ2-5
CASGLEDRGQETQYF
>many|TRBV10-3|NA|TRBJ1-2
CALLGHPEAGYTF
>many|TRBV6-6|NA|TRBJ2-7
CASSSRTGFHEQYF
>many|TRBV5-5|NA|TRBJ2-6
CASSLDSGANVLTF
>many|TRBV20-1|TRBD2|TRBJ2-5
CSATQAGADRAQYF
>many|TRBV6-2/TRBV6-3|NA|TRBJ2-5
CASSYSSGDQETQYF
>many|TRBV20-1|TRBD1|TRBJ1-2
CSARDEGQGYIIFYGYTF
>many|TRBV20-1|TRBD2|TRBJ2-7
CSARDRGLAGGLYEQYF
>many|TRBV20-1|NA|TRBJ1-5
CSAPEGGSNQPQHF
>many|TRBV20-1|TRBD1|TRBJ1-2
CSAKPGQGVYGYTF
>NA|TRBV20-1|TRBD2|TRBJ2-1
CSAIAGSTYNEQFF
>many|TRBV5-1|NA|TRBJ1-2
CASSYILQGRNYGYTF
>many|TRBV29-1|NA|TRBJ2-3
CSVGGRADTQYF
>many|TRBV4-3|NA|TRBJ2-1
CASSQDSVRGLAHFYNEQFF
>many|TRBV20-1|TRBD1|TRBJ1-6
CSAIHGTGRNSPLHF
>many|TRBV6-1|NA|TRBJ2-2
CASSGYTAHPGELFF
>many|TRBV27|NA|TRBJ2-7
CASRTGSRRQYF
>many|TRBV5-1|TRBD1|TRBJ2-2
CASSLNTGDTGELFF
>many|TRBV29-1|NA|TRBJ1-4
CSARRVTNEKLFF
>many|TRBV20-1|TRBD1|TRBJ2-5
CSASPGQGQETQYF
>few|TRBV5-1|NA|TRBJ2-7
CASSLGRNYEQYF
>many|TRBV20-1|TRBD1|TRBJ1-1
CSARDRRRGLGTEAFF
>many|TRBV20-1|NA|TRBJ1-1
CSANSEAFF
>many|TRBV29-1|NA|TRBJ1-2
CSVDYENAYGYTF
>many|TRBV28|NA|TRBJ1-2
CAIQRQYGYTF
>many|TRBV6-6|TRBD2|TRBJ2-7
CASSKTTSGGDYEQYF
>many|TRBV20-1|TRBD1|TRBJ1-6
CSARDSGRATGVRNSPLHF
>many|TRBV12-3/TRBV12-4|NA|TRBJ1-3
CASSQSGNTIYF
>many|TRBV5-1|NA|TRBJ2-2
CASSLATWGTTGELFF
>many|TRBV12-3/TRBV12-4|TRBD2|TRBJ2-3
CASSLWTSGGARDTQYF
>many|TRBV5-1|NA|TRBJ2-1
CASSLVAGHNEQFF
>many|TRBV20-1|TRBD1|TRBJ1-6
CSALMTGGRNSPLHF